This T cell receptor beta chain was identified during a study of beta chain features in type 1 diabetes. At the level of the study: Across the samples, approximately 98,000,000 sorted cells were examined in total. Study results and limitations: cDNA-based reads could over-represent cells with high TCR expression. Across all four CD4+ subsets, people with type 1 diabetes showed modestly shorter TCRB CDR3s.

Every bit of the isolated RNA underwent reverse transcription, so sequencing read expressed TCRB transcripts. Sequencing was performed with immunoSEQ multiplex PCR; in TCRdb, only in-frame clones are kept and a portion is missing. The sample has 120,000 or so clones, around a sixth seen once. On this clone: Antigen unknown.

This CDR3 is built from 14 residues. V lost 5 bases and J lost 4, with 17 bases in between. CDR1 is GTSNPN and CDR2 is SVGIG in the germline V gene (reference sequence). The sequenced sample consisted of central memory CD4+ T cells from blood. This receptor was obtained from a man younger than 35 with type 1 diabetes. This chain links TRBV30 with TRBJ1-2, with D maybe TRBD1 (5 bases). In DNA form, the CDR3 reads TGTGCCTGGTCGGGACCTCCTAACATCTATGGCTACACCTTC. As protein: CAWSGPPNIYGYTF. Full variable domain (remainder filled in from reference TRBV30 and TRBJ1-2): SQTIHQWPATLVQPVGSPLSLECTVEGTSNPNLYWYRQAAGRGLQLLFYSVGIGQISSEVPQNLSASRPQDRQFILSSKKLLLSDSGFYLCAWSGPPNIYGYTFGSGTRLTVV.